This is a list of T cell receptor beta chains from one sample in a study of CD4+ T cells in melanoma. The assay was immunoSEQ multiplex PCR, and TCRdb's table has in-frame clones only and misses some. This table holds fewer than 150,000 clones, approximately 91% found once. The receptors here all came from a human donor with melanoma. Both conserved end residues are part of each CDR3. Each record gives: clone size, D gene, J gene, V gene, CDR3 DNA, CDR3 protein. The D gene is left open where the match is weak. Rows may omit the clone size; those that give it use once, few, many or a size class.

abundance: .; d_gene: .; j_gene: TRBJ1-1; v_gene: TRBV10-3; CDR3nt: TGTGCCATCCGGGTTCAGGGAAACACTGAAGCTTTCTTT; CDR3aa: CAIRVQGNTEAFF
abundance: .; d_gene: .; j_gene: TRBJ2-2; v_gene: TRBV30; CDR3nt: TGTGCCTGGAGTGTACAATTAATTCAGAACACCGGGGAGCTGTTTTTT; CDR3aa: CAWSVQLIQNTGELFF
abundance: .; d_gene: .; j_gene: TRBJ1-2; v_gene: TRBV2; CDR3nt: TGTGCCAGCATAGGACCACCCGAATTCGATAACTATGGCTACACCTTC; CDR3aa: CASIGPPEFDNYGYTF
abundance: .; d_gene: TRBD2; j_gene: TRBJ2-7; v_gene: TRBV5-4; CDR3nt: TGTGCCAGCAGCTCTGGAGCGGGGCAGCCCCGCGACGAGCAGTACTTC; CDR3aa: CASSSGAGQPRDEQYF
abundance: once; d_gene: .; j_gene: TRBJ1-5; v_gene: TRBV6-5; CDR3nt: TGTGCTAGCAGTCCCTCTACGGGACTCCATCAGCCCCAGCATTTT; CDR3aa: CASSPSTGLHQPQHF
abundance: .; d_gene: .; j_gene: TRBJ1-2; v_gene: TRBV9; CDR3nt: TGTGCCAGCAGCCCCCAACAGGGTTGGGGCTACACCTTC; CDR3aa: CASSPQQGWGYTF
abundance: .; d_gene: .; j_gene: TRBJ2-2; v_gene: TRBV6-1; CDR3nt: TGTGCCACTAAGACAGTCTCCCCCGGGGAGCTGTTTTTT; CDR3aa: CATKTVSPGELFF
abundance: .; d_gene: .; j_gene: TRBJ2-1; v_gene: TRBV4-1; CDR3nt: TGCGCCAGCAGCCAAGCGAGGGGTACCTACAATGAGCAGTTCTTC; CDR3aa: CASSQARGTYNEQFF
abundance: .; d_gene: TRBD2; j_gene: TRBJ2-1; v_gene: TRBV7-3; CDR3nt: TGTGCCAGCAGCTTAGACAGCGGGGAATACAATGAGCAGTTCTTC; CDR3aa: CASSLDSGEYNEQFF
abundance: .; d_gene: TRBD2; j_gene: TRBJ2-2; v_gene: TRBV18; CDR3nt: TGTGCCAGCTCACAACTAGCGGGGAACACCGGGGAGCTGTTTTTT; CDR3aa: CASSQLAGNTGELFF
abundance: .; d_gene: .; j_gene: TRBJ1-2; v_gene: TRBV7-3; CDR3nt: TGTGCCAGCAGCTACAGGACTAATGGCTACACCTTC; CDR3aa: CASSYRTNGYTF
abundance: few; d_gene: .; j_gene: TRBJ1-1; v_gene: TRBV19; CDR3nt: TGTGCCAGTACCGCGTCCCGGCCCACTGAAGCTTTCTTT; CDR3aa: CASTASRPTEAFF
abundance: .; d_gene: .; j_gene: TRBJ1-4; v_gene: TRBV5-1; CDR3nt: TGCGCCAGCAGCCTTAAGGGTGGAAATGAAAAACTGTTTTTT; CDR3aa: CASSLKGGNEKLFF
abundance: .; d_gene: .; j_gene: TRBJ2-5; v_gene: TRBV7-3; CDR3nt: TGTGCCAGCAGCTCCTCACCAAGTGGAGAGACCCAGTACTTC; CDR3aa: CASSSSPSGETQYF
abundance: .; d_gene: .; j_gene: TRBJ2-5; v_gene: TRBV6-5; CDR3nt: TGTGCCAGCAGTTACTCAGGCAGGGCGGGAGAGACCCAGTACTTC; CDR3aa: CASSYSGRAGETQYF
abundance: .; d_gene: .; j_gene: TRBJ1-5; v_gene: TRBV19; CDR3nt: TGTGCCAGTAGTATCCAAATCGGGGGCAATCAGCCCCAGCATTTT; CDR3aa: CASSIQIGGNQPQHF
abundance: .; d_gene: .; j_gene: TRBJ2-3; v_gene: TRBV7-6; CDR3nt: TGTGCCAGCAGCACCAGGCCTGGGGGGCCGAGCACAGATACGCAGTATTTT; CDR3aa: CASSTRPGGPSTDTQYF
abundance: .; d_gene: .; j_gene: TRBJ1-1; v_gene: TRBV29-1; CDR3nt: TGCAGCGTTGATGCGGGGGGCGTCACTGAAGCTTTCTTT; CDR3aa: CSVDAGGVTEAFF
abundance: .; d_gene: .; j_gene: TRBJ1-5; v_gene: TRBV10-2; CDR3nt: TGCGCCAGTCGGGACCACAGCAATAGCAATCAGCCCCAGCATTTT; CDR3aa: CASRDHSNSNQPQHF
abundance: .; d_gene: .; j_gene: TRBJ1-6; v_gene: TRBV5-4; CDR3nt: TGTGCCAGCAGCGATCCGAGGACACCCACTCTCCACTTT; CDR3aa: CASSDPRTPTLHF
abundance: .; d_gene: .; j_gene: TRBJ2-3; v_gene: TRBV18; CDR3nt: TGTGCCAGCTCACCACCGAGCCAGACAGATACGCAGTATTTT; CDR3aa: CASSPPSQTDTQYF
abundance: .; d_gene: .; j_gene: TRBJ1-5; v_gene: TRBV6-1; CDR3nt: TGTGCCAGCAGGTGGGGGGACGCGGGGGGGCAGCCCCAGCATTTT; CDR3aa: CASRWGDAGGQPQHF
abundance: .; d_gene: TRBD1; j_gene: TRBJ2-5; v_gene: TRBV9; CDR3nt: TGTGCCAGCAGCGTAGCTTCAGGGGGAGAGACCCAGTACTTC; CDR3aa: CASSVASGGETQYF
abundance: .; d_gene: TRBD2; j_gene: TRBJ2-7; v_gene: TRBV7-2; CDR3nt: TGTGCCAGCAGGAGACGGGGTGGACTAGCGGGCTCCTACGAGCAGTACTTC; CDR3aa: CASRRRGGLAGSYEQYF
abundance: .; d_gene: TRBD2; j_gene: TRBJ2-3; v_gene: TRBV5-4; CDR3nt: TGTGCCAGCAGCTTGAGCGGGAGCAGCACAGATACGCAGTATTTT; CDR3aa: CASSLSGSSTDTQYF
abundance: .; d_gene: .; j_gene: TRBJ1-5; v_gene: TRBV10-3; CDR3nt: TGTGCCATCAGCCCGTATAGCAATCAGCCCCAGCATTTT; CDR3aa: CAISPYSNQPQHF
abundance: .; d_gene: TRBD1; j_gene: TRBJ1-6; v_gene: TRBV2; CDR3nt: TGTGCCAGCAGTCTTTACCGGGACAGGGGTAAGGGTTCACCCCTCCACTTT; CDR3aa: CASSLYRDRGKGSPLHF
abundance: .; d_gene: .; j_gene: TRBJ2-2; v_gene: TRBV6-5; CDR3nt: TGTGCCAGTAGGTGGCAGATCAACACCGGGGAGCTGTTTTTT; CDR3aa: CASRWQINTGELFF
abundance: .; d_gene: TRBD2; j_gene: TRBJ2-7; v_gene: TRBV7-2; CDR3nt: TGTGCCAGCAGCTTACAGCGGGGGAACTACGAGCAGTACTTC; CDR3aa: CASSLQRGNYEQYF
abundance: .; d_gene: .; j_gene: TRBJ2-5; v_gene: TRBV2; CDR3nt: TGTGCCAGCAGTGATAGAGAGACCCAGTACTTC; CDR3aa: CASSDRETQYF
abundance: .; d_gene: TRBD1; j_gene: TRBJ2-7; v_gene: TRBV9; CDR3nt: TGTGCCAGCAGCCCAGGACAGGGCTACAACGAGCAGTACTTC; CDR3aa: CASSPGQGYNEQYF
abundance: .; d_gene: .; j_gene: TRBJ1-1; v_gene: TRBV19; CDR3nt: TGTGCCAGTAGTCAGGGTGTGGGCACTGAAGCTTTCTTT; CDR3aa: CASSQGVGTEAFF
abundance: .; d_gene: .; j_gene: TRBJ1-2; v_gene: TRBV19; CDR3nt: TGTGCCAGTAGTGCCATGGCTAAGGGCTATGGCTACACCTTC; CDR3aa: CASSAMAKGYGYTF
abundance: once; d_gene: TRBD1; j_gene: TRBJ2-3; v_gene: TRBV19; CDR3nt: TGTGCCAGTAGTAACCGACCGGGACAGAACACAGATACGCAGTATTTT; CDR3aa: CASSNRPGQNTDTQYF
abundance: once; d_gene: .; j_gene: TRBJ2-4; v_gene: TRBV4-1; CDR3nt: TGCGCCAGCAGCCAAGCCGGTGGCGGATATGGCATTCAGTACTTC; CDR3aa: CASSQAGGGYGIQYF
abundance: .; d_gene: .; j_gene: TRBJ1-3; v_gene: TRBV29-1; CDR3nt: TGCAGCGTTAGGGTTCTAGGAGGAAACACCATATATTTT; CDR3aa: CSVRVLGGNTIYF
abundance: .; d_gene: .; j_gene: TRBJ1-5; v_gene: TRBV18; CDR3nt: TGTGCCAGCTCACCACCCAATTCCGGACAGCGACACAAAAATCAGCCCCAGCATTTT; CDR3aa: CASSPPNSGQRHKNQPQHF
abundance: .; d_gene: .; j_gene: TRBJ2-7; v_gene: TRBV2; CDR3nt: TGTGCCAGCAGTGACGAGTCCGGGCTCTCCTACGAGCAGTACTTC; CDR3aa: CASSDESGLSYEQYF
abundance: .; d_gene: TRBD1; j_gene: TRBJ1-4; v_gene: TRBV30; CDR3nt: TGTGCCTGGAGCGACAGGGGGCCGGAAAAACTGTTTTTT; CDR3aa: CAWSDRGPEKLFF
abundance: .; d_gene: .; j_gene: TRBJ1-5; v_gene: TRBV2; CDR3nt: TGTGCCAGCAGTGGCGGAGGACTTTTAAATCAGCCCCAGCATTTT; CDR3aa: CASSGGGLLNQPQHF
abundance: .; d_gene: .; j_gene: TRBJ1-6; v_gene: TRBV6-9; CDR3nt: TGTGCCAGCAGGACCGGGACCATTGCAGGGAATTCACCCCTCCACTTT; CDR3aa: CASRTGTIAGNSPLHF
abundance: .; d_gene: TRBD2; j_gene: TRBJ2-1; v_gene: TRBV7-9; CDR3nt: TGTGCCAGCAGCCCAGCGGGGGGAGTGGGTGAGCAGTTCTTC; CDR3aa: CASSPAGGVGEQFF